Each of the 26 T cell receptor beta chains below was sequenced from the same sample in a study of blood T cell repertoires in COVID-19. Clones were read by immunoSEQ multiplex PCR, and TCRdb kept only the in-frame ones, dropping some. Of approximately 330,000 clones in the sample, just under 90% were seen once. The source material was PBMCs or T cells enriched from blood (not recorded which). All receptors come from a young woman who had recovered from COVID-19.

This clone appeared a single time. The V gene is TRBV28, the J gene TRBJ2-1; 13 bases agree with TRBD2. V shed 5 bases and J 9 bases; nucleotides not matched to a gene: 10. Germline V gene data show CDR1 as MDHEN and CDR2 as SYDVKM. The CDR3 runs to 16 residues. CDR3 loop: CASSREGLAGRGEQFF. CDR3 nucleotide sequence: TGTGCCAGCAGTCGAGAGGGACTAGCGGGGCGTGGTGAGCAGTTCTTC.

The chain recombines TRBV4-1 with TRBJ2-7; D ambiguous. V lost 5 bases and J 0 bases, leaving 8 bases between the germline ends. The CDR3 has 13 amino acids. The germline V gene has CDR1 MGHRA and CDR2 YSYEKL. This CDR3 reads CASSYESSYEQYF. The CDR3 region has the DNA TGCGCCAGCAGCTACGAGAGCTCCTACGAGCAGTACTTC.

This chain's CDR3 is CASSLPSVTGGIYEQYF. The CDR3 DNA is TGTGCCAGCAGTTTACCCTCAGTGACAGGGGGCATTTACGAGCAGTACTTC. This chain joins TRBV28 and TRBJ2-7, with TRBD1 matching over 10 bases. There are 17 residues in the CDR3. Germline loops: CDR1 MDHEN, CDR2 SYDVKM. V lost 2 bases and J lost 4; bases outside the gene matches: 11. Looking up the rest from reference TRBV28 and TRBJ2-7 gives the full variable domain: DVKVTQSSRYLVKRTGEKVFLECVQDMDHENMFWYRQDPGLGLRLIYFSYDVKMKEKGDIPEGYSVSREKKERFSLILESASTNQTSMYLCASSLPSVTGGIYEQYFGPGTRLTVT.

The chain is built from TRBV5-4 and TRBJ2-5, with 14 bases that match TRBD2. J was trimmed by 4 bases and V by 1 base; bases with no gene match: 6. The CDR3 covers 17 residues. Germline CDR1 SGHNT, CDR2 YYREEE (reference sequence). This CDR3 reads CASSLRATSGRGETQYF. The CDR3 DNA reads as TGTGCCAGCAGCTTGAGGGCGACTAGCGGGAGGGGAGAGACCCAGTACTTC. Drawing the rest from reference TRBV5-4 and TRBJ2-5, the complete variable domain is ETGVTQSPTHLIKTRGQQVTLRCSSQSGHNTVSWYQQALGQGPQFIFQYYREEENGRGNFPPRFSGLQFPNYSSELNVNALELDDSALYLCASSLRATSGRGETQYFGPGTRLLVL.

The chain combines TRBV10-1 with TRBJ2-5; a weak D match, TRBD2 (5 bases). V was trimmed by 8 bases and J by 1 base, leaving 11 bases between them. There are 13 residues in the CDR3. Germline values: CDR1 WNHNN, CDR2 SYGVQD (reference sequence). The CDR3 bases are TGCGCCAGCGCCATCGGGGTCCAAGAGACCCAGTACTTC. Residues: CASAIGVQETQYF.

The V gene is TRBV15, the J gene TRBJ2-2, with 7 nucleotides matching TRBD2. The CDR3 runs 14 residues. With V trimmed by 8 bases and J by 2 bases, 5 bases remained unmatched. Germline assignment: CDR1 LNHNV and CDR2 YYDKDF (reference sequence). CDR3 bases: TGTGCCACCTCTAGCGGCCGAAACACCGGGGAGCTGTTTTTT. Residues: CATSSGRNTGELFF.

This chain uses TRBV19 with TRBJ1-5, with D unclear. This CDR3 region has 15 residues. Per the germline V gene, CDR1 is LNHDA and CDR2 is SQIVND (reference sequence). The V and J ends lost 5 bases and 5 bases respectively, with 16 bases between them. The CDR3 here is CASSYTPTLHQPQHF. The CDR3 bases are TGTGCCAGTAGTTATACCCCTACGCTTCATCAGCCCCAGCATTTT.

The rearrangement joins TRBV9 to TRBJ1-3; 8 bases fit TRBD1. CDR3 length: 19 amino acids. The V gene's germline CDR1 is SGDLS and CDR2 YYNGEE. V lost 1 base to trimming and J lost 0 bases; unmatched junction nucleotides: 12. CDR3 sequence reads: CASSVQGATGAASGNTIYF. CDR3 DNA: TGTGCCAGCAGCGTACAGGGGGCGACTGGGGCCGCCTCTGGAAACACCATATATTTT. The whole variable domain, remainder taken from reference TRBV9 and TRBJ1-3, is DSGVTQTPKHLITATGQRVTLRCSPRSGDLSVYWYQQSLDQGLQFLIQYYNGEERAKGNILERFSAQQFPDLHSELNLSSLELGDSALYFCASSVQGATGAASGNTIYFGEGSWLTVV.

The DNA of the CDR3 is TGTGCCAGCAGCATACAGGGGCAGGCCACGAATCAGCCCCAGCATTTT. It yields the protein CASSIQGQATNQPQHF. The V gene is TRBV3-1 (or the pseudogene TRBV3-2), the J gene TRBJ1-5; TRBD1 aligns across 7 bases. Looked up from germline, CDR1 is LGHDT and CDR2 is YNNKEL (reference sequence). V dropped 5 bases and J dropped 4; count of bases not matched to a gene: 11. The CDR3 extends over 16 amino acids.

The chain carries TRBV15 and TRBJ1-1; 8 bases are a match to TRBD1. CDR1 LNHNV and CDR2 YYDKDF come from the germline V gene (reference sequence). The junction had 4 bases not matched to a gene; V was cut back by 4 bases and J by 0 bases. The CDR3 sequence is 15 residues long. The CDR3 sequence: CATSKDRAMNTEAFF. In nucleotides, the CDR3 is TGTGCCACCAGCAAGGACAGGGCGATGAACACTGAAGCTTTCTTT.

The CDR3 coding sequence is TGTGCTAGTGGGCGGGTCAGCACTGAAGCTTTCTTT. Translated: CASGRVSTEAFF. The chain joins TRBV12-5 to TRBJ1-1; D unclear. In germline, CDR1 is LGHNT, CDR2 FRNRAP. The ends were cut back, 6 bases at V and 4 bases at J, with 9 bases in the middle. The CDR3 spans 12 residues.

In its sample, this clone was seen once. The CDR3 protein is CAIREGAPRPQHF. The CDR3 DNA reads TGTGCCATCAGGGAGGGGGCCCCGCGGCCCCAGCATTTT. This chain links TRBV10-3 with TRBJ1-5; TRBD1 aligns across 7 bases. The V gene's germline CDR1 is ENHRY and CDR2 SYGVKD. The CDR3 loop spans 13 amino acids. After removal of 6 bases from V and 9 bases from J, the junction contained 8 bases not matched to a gene.

V and J are TRBV18 and TRBJ2-7; D perhaps matches TRBD2 (6 bases). Between the trimmed V and J ends, which lost 3 bases and 4 bases, there was a span of 13 bases. The germline gives CDR1 KGHSH, CDR2 LQKENI. The CDR3 covers 14 residues. CDR3 nucleotide sequence: TGTGCCAGCTCACCCCCCGGGACTTATTACGAGCAGTACTTC. The encoded protein is CASSPPGTYYEQYF.

The chain recombines TRBV28 with TRBJ2-5, with 7 bases aligning to TRBD1. Germline values: CDR1 MDHEN, CDR2 SYDVKM. The CDR3 runs to 17 residues. V dropped 3 bases and J dropped 1; count of bases not matched to a gene: 11. CDR3 in amino acids: CASSFPRSTGFQETQYF. Written as DNA, the CDR3 is TGTGCCAGCAGTTTTCCCCGATCGACAGGGTTCCAAGAGACCCAGTACTTC. Full variable domain (outside the CDR3, taken from reference TRBV28 and TRBJ2-5): DVKVTQSSRYLVKRTGEKVFLECVQDMDHENMFWYRQDPGLGLRLIYFSYDVKMKEKGDIPEGYSVSREKKERFSLILESASTNQTSMYLCASSFPRSTGFQETQYFGPGTRLLVL.

The chain employs TRBV18 and TRBJ1-6; unclear D gene. Trimming took 7 bases from V and 5 from J, leaving 9 bases between them. The CDR3 covers 13 residues. The V gene's germline CDR1 is KGHSH and CDR2 LQKENI. The CDR3 region is CASFRGDNSPLHF. CDR3 in DNA: TGTGCCAGCTTCCGGGGAGATAATTCACCCCTCCACTTT.

This rearrangement joins TRBV2 to TRBJ1-5, with D unresolved. The CDR3 is made up of 15 amino acids. Per germline, CDR1 SNHLY and CDR2 FYNNEI. Trimming took 7 bases from V and 1 from J, leaving 14 bases between them. In nucleotides, the CDR3 is TGTGCCAGCAACCTAGACCCGGGGAGCAATCAGCCCCAGCATTTT. Translating it yields CASNLDPGSNQPQHF.

The rearrangement uses TRBV6-1 and TRBJ1-2; D is possibly TRBD1 (5 bases). Germline V gene data show CDR1 as MNHNS and CDR2 as SASEGT. V lost 3 bases to trimming and J lost 3 bases, with 20 bases between them. This CDR3 has 17 residues. CDR3 region: CASSDLLRRGSDYGYTF. CDR3 coding DNA: TGTGCCAGCAGTGACCTATTGCGGAGGGGTAGTGACTATGGCTACACCTTC.

The gene calls are TRBV4-2 and TRBJ2-1, with a tentative D call TRBD2 (5 bases). Per the germline V gene, CDR1 is LGHNA and CDR2 is YNFKEQ. Trimming took 1 base from V and 0 from J, leaving 10 bases between them. The CDR3 covers 16 residues. This CDR3 reads CASSQGSGSSYNEQFF. DNA of the CDR3: TGTGCCAGCAGCCAAGGAAGCGGAAGCTCCTACAATGAGCAGTTCTTC.

V and J are TRBV28 and TRBJ2-7, with D perhaps matching TRBD1 (6 bases). Germline loops: CDR1 MDHEN, CDR2 SYDVKM. V lost 6 bases to trimming and J lost 5 bases, with 11 bases between them. This CDR3 contains 12 residues. The CDR3 region is CASRYGGDEQYF. CDR3 coding DNA: TGTGCCAGCAGGTATGGGGGCGACGAGCAGTACTTC.

The chain employs TRBV7-9 and TRBJ2-5; 9 nucleotides align to TRBD2. CDR3 length: 15 amino acids. V lost 3 bases and J lost 5; bases outside the gene matches: 7. Germline V gene sequence: CDR1 SEHNR, CDR2 FQNEAQ (reference sequence). For the CDR3, the DNA is TGTGCCAGCAGCTTGGGCGGGAGGGCCAGCGAGACCCAGTACTTC. Translating gives CASSLGGRASETQYF.

This clone has a single count. The gene calls are TRBV6-6 and TRBJ1-2, with D perhaps TRBD1 (6 bases). Germline values: CDR1 MNHNY, CDR2 SVGAGI (reference sequence). The CDR3 runs 14 residues. V was trimmed by 4 bases and J by 4 bases, leaving 13 bases between them. DNA of the CDR3: TGTGCCAGCAGTTCCCAACAGGGCCGCTATGGCTACACCTTC. It encodes CASSSQQGRYGYTF.

The V and J genes are TRBV5-1 and TRBJ2-7; 7 bases map to TRBD2. Losses at the gene ends were 0 bases for V and 5 bases for J; bases not matched to a gene: 8. There are 15 residues in the CDR3. Germline CDR1 is SGHRS and CDR2 is YFSETQ. CDR3: CASSLGSSGGNEQYF. DNA for the CDR3: TGCGCCAGCAGCTTGGGTTCATCGGGAGGTAACGAGCAGTACTTC.

This sequence joins TRBV6-4 and TRBJ2-2; 10 bases align to TRBD1. With 6 bases clipped from V and 0 bases from J, the junction kept 4 bases outside the gene matches. CDR1 and CDR2 from the germline V gene are MRHNA and SNTAGT. The CDR3 consists of 16 residues. The CDR3 nucleotides read TGTGCCAGCAGCCGGGACAGGGGTTCGAACACCGGGGAGCTGTTTTTT. This encodes CASSRDRGSNTGELFF.

This clone turned up a few times. V and J are TRBV14 and TRBJ1-2; 7 bases map to TRBD1. The V gene's germline CDR1 is SGHDN and CDR2 FVKESK. This CDR3 is built from 15 residues. V shed 4 bases and J 0 bases; nucleotides not matched to a gene: 5. This CDR3 is CASSLRTGPNYGYTF. In DNA form, the CDR3 reads TGTGCCAGCAGCCTCCGGACAGGTCCTAACTATGGCTACACCTTC. The entire variable domain, with the rest obtained from reference TRBV14 and TRBJ1-2, is as follows: EAGVTQFPSHSVIEKGQTVTLRCDPISGHDNLYWYRRVMGKEIKFLLHFVKESKQDESGMPNNRFLAERTGGTYSTLKVQPAELEDSGVYFCASSLRTGPNYGYTFGSGTRLTVV.

The V and J genes are TRBV27 and TRBJ1-1; 9 nucleotides align to TRBD1. J gave up 4 bases and V 6 bases, and 9 bases lay outside the gene matches. The CDR3 spans 15 residues. CDR1 and CDR2 from the germline V gene are MNHEY and SMNVEV (reference sequence). For the CDR3, the DNA is TGTGCCAGCAGAATTACAGGGACAGGGATCACTGAAGCTTTCTTT. Translation gives CASRITGTGITEAFF.

This rearrangement joins TRBV10-3 to TRBJ2-7; TRBD1 aligns across 10 bases. CDR3 length: 17 residues. J gave up 2 bases and V 6 bases, and 13 bases lay outside the gene matches. The germline V gene has CDR1 ENHRY and CDR2 SYGVKD. CDR3 coding DNA: TGTGCCATCAGCGGGCCCGAAAAGGACAGGGGGACCTACGAGCAGTACTTC. Protein: CAISGPEKDRGTYEQYF.